Each of the 19 T cell receptor beta chains below was sequenced from the same sample in a study of long-term antiretroviral therapy in people with HIV. Runs used v3.0 of the immunoSEQ assay and were done at survey level. Method: immunoSEQ multiplex PCR; TCRdb's copy keeps in-frame clones and lacks some. The sample consists of 20,000 to 30,000 clones, roughly 86% of them appearing once. The material sequenced was unsorted PBMCs, taken 1.8 years before starting antiretroviral therapy. These TCRs come from a man in his fifties with HIV.

V is TRBV19 and J is TRBJ2-5, with TRBD1 matching 9 bases. In germline, CDR1 is LNHDA, CDR2 SQIVND (reference sequence). Trimming at V came to 3 bases and at J to 5 bases, leaving 10 bases not matched to a gene. The CDR3 is made up of 16 amino acids. The CDR3, as DNA: TGTGCCAGTAGTATCCCTCGGGGACAGGGTAGGGAGACCCAGTACTTC. Translated: CASSIPRGQGRETQYF.

The chain couples TRBV7-9 to TRBJ1-6; D is unresolved. Trimming stripped 1 base from V and 15 bases from J, with 16 bases between. CDR1 is SEHNR, CDR2 FQNEAQ, per germline (reference sequence). CDR3 length equals 14 residues. CDR3 in DNA: TGTGCCAGCAGCTTAGGCGATCGGGCGGGCGGCCTCCACTTT. As protein: CASSLGDRAGGLHF.

V is TRBV28 and J is TRBJ2-7, with a tentative D call TRBD2 (6 bases). The V end lost 10 bases, the J end lost 2 bases, and 15 bases lay between the germline ends. Germline V gives CDR1 MDHEN, CDR2 SYDVKM. The CDR3 is made up of 13 amino acids. CDR3 in DNA: TGTGCCACCTACCCGGCGGGGCCCTACGAGCAGTACTTC. Translated, it gives CATYPAGPYEQYF.

J is TRBJ2-7 and V is TRBV7-3, with 7 bases fitting TRBD2. Germline values: CDR1 SGHTA, CDR2 FQGTGA. V lost 2 bases, J lost 6 bases, and 7 bases stayed unmatched. CDR3 size: 14 residues. The CDR3 loop is CASSLQGGVGEQYF. The CDR3 DNA reads TGTGCCAGCAGCTTACAGGGAGGGGTCGGCGAGCAGTACTTC.

This chain's CDR3 is CASSPSVGGSEAFF. The CDR3 DNA reads as TGTGCCAGCAGCCCCTCCGTCGGGGGGTCTGAAGCTTTCTTT. The chain combines TRBV9 with TRBJ1-1, with a possible D match to TRBD1 (5 bases). Per germline, CDR1 SGDLS and CDR2 YYNGEE. The CDR3 has 14 residues. The V gene lost 4 bases and the J gene lost 6 bases, with 16 bases spanning the gap. Full variable domain (remainder filled in from reference TRBV9 and TRBJ1-1): DSGVTQTPKHLITATGQRVTLRCSPRSGDLSVYWYQQSLDQGLQFLIQYYNGEERAKGNILERFSAQQFPDLHSELNLSSLELGDSALYFCASSPSVGGSEAFFGQGTRLTVV.

By share of the sample, this clone is large. The rearrangement uses TRBV6-5 and TRBJ1-2; D remains ambiguous. Germline loops: CDR1 MNHEY, CDR2 SVGAGI. This CDR3 is built from 13 residues. With 9 bases removed from V and 5 bases from J, the gap between germline ends came to 16 bases. CDR3 coding DNA: TGTGCCAGGCCAAAAAATCTGGGATATGGCTACACCTTC. It is translated as CARPKNLGYGYTF.

This clone appeared a single time. The chain uses TRBV6-4 and TRBJ2-7; 10 bases are shared with TRBD1. CDR1 and CDR2 from the germline V gene are MRHNA and SNTAGT. The junction had 7 bases not matched to a gene; V was cut back by 10 bases and J by 7 bases. The CDR3 runs to 12 residues. The CDR3 reads CAIGTGVGEQYF. CDR3 DNA: TGTGCCATCGGGACAGGGGTAGGAGAGCAGTACTTC.

The CDR3 is CASSLVRGGLRDSSSYEQYF. CDR3 DNA sequence: TGTGCCAGCAGCTTAGTTCGCGGGGGATTGCGGGACTCGAGCTCCTACGAGCAGTACTTC. The V call is TRBV11-3, the J call TRBJ2-7; 7 positions match TRBD2. Germline V gives CDR1 SGHNT, CDR2 YENEEA. After removal of 1 base from V and 0 bases from J, the junction contained 18 bases not matched to a gene. The CDR3 extends over 20 amino acids.

CDR3 DNA: TGTGCCAGTAGTATATCCGGGACACTTAACACTGAAGCTTTCTTT. It specifies CASSISGTLNTEAFF. The chain employs TRBV19 and TRBJ1-1; D is perhaps TRBD1 (6 bases). The CDR3 is 15 residues long. Trimming took 2 bases from V and 2 from J, leaving 12 bases between them. The germline V gene has CDR1 LNHDA and CDR2 SQIVND (reference sequence).

This clone is a singleton in its sample. The chain carries TRBV5-1 and TRBJ2-2; 9 bases line up with TRBD2. Germline CDR1 SGHRS, CDR2 YFSETQ. The V gene end was trimmed by 4 bases and the J gene end by 7 bases; junction bases not matched to a gene: 5. The CDR3 contains 14 residues. CDR3 sequence: CASSPLAGGGELFF. CDR3 DNA sequence: TGCGCCAGCAGCCCACTAGCGGGCGGCGGGGAGCTGTTTTTT.

The chain uses TRBV19 and TRBJ2-1, with D tentatively TRBD2 (6 bases). The CDR3 length is 13 residues. CDR1 and CDR2 from the germline V gene are LNHDA and SQIVND (reference sequence). Trimming stripped 10 bases from V and 0 bases from J, with 10 bases between. The CDR3 DNA follows: TGTGCCACCGGGGACTTCTCCTACAATGAGCAGTTCTTC. Protein product: CATGDFSYNEQFF.

The chain couples TRBV15 to TRBJ2-2; either TRBD1 or TRBD2 may fit D (5 bases each). CDR1 and CDR2 from the germline V gene are LNHNV and YYDKDF (reference sequence). This CDR3 region has 18 residues. V lost 6 bases to trimming and J lost 3 bases, with 23 bases between them. For the CDR3, the DNA is TGTGCCACCAGAGAAGAACGTGGGCTGGGGGTGGACACCGGGGAGCTGTTTTTT. Its protein product is CATREERGLGVDTGELFF.

This clone was found once. The V call is TRBV18, the J call TRBJ2-3; TRBD2 matches at 11 bases. V lost 4 bases to trimming and J lost 5 bases; unmatched junction nucleotides: 2. CDR1 and CDR2 (germline): KGHSH, LQKENI. This CDR3 spans 14 amino acids. The CDR3 region has the DNA TGTGCCAGCTCACTGCTAGCGGGAGGAGATACGCAGTATTTT. It yields the protein CASSLLAGGDTQYF.

This rearrangement joins TRBV6-1 to TRBJ1-1; a possible D gene is TRBD1 (6 bases). The germline V and J ends were trimmed by 6 bases and 2 bases, with 16 bases remaining between them. The CDR3 has 15 residues. The V gene's germline CDR1 is MNHNS and CDR2 SASEGT. The CDR3 DNA sequence: TGTGCCAGCAGAGTCCAACTACAGGGTAACACTGAAGCTTTCTTT. It translates to CASRVQLQGNTEAFF.

This clone occurred once. The rearrangement joins TRBV30 to TRBJ2-6; D is perhaps TRBD1 (6 bases). Deletions cut 1 base from V and 0 bases from J, with 13 bases between. The CDR3 spans 17 residues. Germline CDR1 and CDR2: GTSNPN and SVGIG (reference sequence). Here the CDR3 reads CAWSGLRDNSGANVLTF. DNA of the CDR3: TGTGCCTGGAGTGGTCTAAGGGACAACTCTGGGGCCAACGTCCTGACTTTC.

The chain uses TRBV28 and TRBJ1-2; possibly TRBD1 for D (5 bases). Trimming shortened V by 4 bases and J by 6 bases, and 18 bases separated the two germline ends. This CDR3 contains 15 residues. Germline lookup yields CDR1 MDHEN and CDR2 SYDVKM. In DNA, the CDR3 is TGTGCCAGCAGTTCCTCTGGCGGGGCAGAGAATGGCTACACCTTC. Residues: CASSSSGGAENGYTF.

V gene TRBV30 combines with J gene TRBJ1-6; D call uncertain. CDR3 length: 15 amino acids. Trimming stripped 0 bases from V and 10 bases from J, with 16 bases between. In germline, CDR1 is GTSNPN, CDR2 SVGIG (reference sequence). As DNA, the CDR3 is TGTGCCTGGAGTGTAACCTTTAACGGTAACTCACCCCTCCACTTT. The encoded protein is CAWSVTFNGNSPLHF.

The V and J genes are TRBV6-1 and TRBJ2-7, with D perhaps matching TRBD1 (5 bases). V was cut by 0 bases and J by 4 bases, with 13 bases left in between. This CDR3 spans 15 amino acids. Germline CDR1 MNHNS, CDR2 SASEGT. The CDR3 here is CASSEAITGSYEQYF. The CDR3 nucleotides are TGTGCCAGCAGTGAAGCTATCACAGGATCTTACGAGCAGTACTTC.

This rearrangement joins TRBV5-4 to TRBJ2-1; 13 nucleotides agree with TRBD2. Trimming removed 4 bases from V and 9 bases from J; junction bases left unmatched: 7. Germline V gene data show CDR1 as SGHNT and CDR2 as YYREEE (reference sequence). The CDR3 runs 15 residues. This CDR3 reads CASSIGLAGEGEQFF. CDR3 nucleotide sequence: TGTGCCAGCAGCATAGGACTAGCGGGAGAAGGTGAGCAGTTCTTC.